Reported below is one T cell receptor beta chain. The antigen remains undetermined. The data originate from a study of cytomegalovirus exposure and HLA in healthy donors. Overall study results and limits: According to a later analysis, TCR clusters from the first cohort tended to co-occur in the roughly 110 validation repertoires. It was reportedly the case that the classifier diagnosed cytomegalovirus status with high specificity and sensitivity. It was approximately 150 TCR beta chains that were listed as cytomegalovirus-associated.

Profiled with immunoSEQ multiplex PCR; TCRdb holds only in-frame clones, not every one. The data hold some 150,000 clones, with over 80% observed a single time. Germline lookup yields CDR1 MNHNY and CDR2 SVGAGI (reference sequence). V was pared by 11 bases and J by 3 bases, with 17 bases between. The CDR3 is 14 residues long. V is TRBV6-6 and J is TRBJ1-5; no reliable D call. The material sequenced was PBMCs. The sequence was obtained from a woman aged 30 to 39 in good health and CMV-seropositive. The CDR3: CAAHSGVHNQPQHF. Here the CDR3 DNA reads TGTGCCGCCCACAGCGGGGTCCACAATCAGCCCCAGCATTTT.